What follows are 13 T cell receptor beta chains derived from one specimen sequenced in a study of shared clonotypes between healthy human individuals. Assay: immunoSEQ multiplex PCR; the TCRdb copy retains only in-frame clones and omits some. The sample records some 200,000 clones, over 85% being singletons. Sequencing was carried out using naive CD4+ T cells sorted from blood. Documented subset: CD45RA+ positively selected. These receptors were collected from a woman aged 25-40 years in good health.

The chain links TRBV28 to TRBJ1-3; 7 bases line up with TRBD1. Germline V lookup: CDR1 MDHEN, CDR2 SYDVKM. This CDR3 is built from 16 residues. V lost 6 bases and J lost 4; bases outside the gene matches: 12. CDR3 sequence (DNA): TGTGCCAGCAGCTCCGGGACAGTAATAGTCGGAAACACCATATATTTT. Translation gives CASSSGTVIVGNTIYF.

V is TRBV19 and J is TRBJ2-2, with TRBD2 matching over 15 bases. This CDR3 is built from 17 residues. Germline CDR1 is LNHDA and CDR2 is SQIVND (reference sequence). The junction had 6 bases not matched to a gene; V was cut back by 3 bases and J by 7 bases. This CDR3 reads CASSMPGLAGGFGELFF. The CDR3 DNA sequence: TGTGCCAGTAGTATGCCCGGACTAGCGGGAGGGTTCGGGGAGCTGTTTTTT. Drawing the rest from reference TRBV19 and TRBJ2-2, the complete variable domain is DGGITQSPKYLFRKEGQNVTLSCEQNLNHDAMYWYRQDPGQGLRLIYYSQIVNDFQKGDIAEGYSVSREKKESFPLTVTSAQKNPTAFYLCASSMPGLAGGFGELFFGEGSRLTVL.

The chain joins TRBV7-9 to TRBJ2-5; TRBD2 matches 8 bases. V shed 4 bases, J shed 2 bases, and the junction held 3 bases outside the gene matches. Germline-derived CDR1 and CDR2 are SEHNR and FQNEAQ (reference sequence). The CDR3 runs 14 residues. As DNA, the CDR3 is TGTGCCAGCAGCTCCGTAGCGGGACAAGAGACCCAGTACTTC. Translating it yields CASSSVAGQETQYF.

V is TRBV2 and J is TRBJ2-1; D is undetermined. Germline V lookup: CDR1 SNHLY, CDR2 FYNNEI. The germline V and J ends were trimmed by 3 bases and 7 bases, with 7 bases remaining between them. The CDR3 runs 12 residues. The CDR3, as DNA: TGTGCCAGCAGTGAGTCTGGGAATGAGCAGTTCTTC. Amino acid sequence: CASSESGNEQFF.

CDR3 region: CASTGTASYNEQFF. CDR3 bases: TGTGCCAGCACCGGGACAGCCTCCTACAATGAGCAGTTCTTC. The chain joins TRBV5-6 to TRBJ2-1, with 7 bases identical to TRBD1. Per germline, CDR1 SGHDT and CDR2 YYEEEE. This CDR3 has 14 amino acids. The V gene end was trimmed by 6 bases and the J gene end by 0 bases; junction bases not matched to a gene: 3.

This chain joins TRBV11-2 and TRBJ2-7; unclear D gene. Trimming cost V 0 bases and J 2 bases, with 14 bases left between them. Per the germline V gene, CDR1 is SGHAT and CDR2 is FQNNGV. This CDR3 is built from 16 residues. CDR3 sequence (DNA): TGTGCCAGCAGCTTAGATTTGCTAGTTAGCACCTACGAGCAGTACTTC. This sequence encodes CASSLDLLVSTYEQYF. Full variable domain (outside the CDR3, taken from reference TRBV11-2 and TRBJ2-7): EAGVAQSPRYKIIEKRQSVAFWCNPISGHATLYWYQQILGQGPKLLIQFQNNGVVDDSQLPKDRFSAERLKGVDSTLKIQPAKLEDSAVYLCASSLDLLVSTYEQYFGPGTRLTVT.

The chain carries TRBV7-8 and TRBJ2-2, with 10 bases lining up with TRBD1. The germline gives CDR1 SGHVS, CDR2 FQNEAQ. The CDR3 has 17 residues. V lost 2 bases and J lost 7; bases outside the gene matches: 10. The CDR3 DNA sequence: TGTGCCAGCAGCTTACTACCGGGACAGGGGAATCACGGGGAGCTGTTTTTT. It codes for CASSLLPGQGNHGELFF.

This chain links TRBV28 with TRBJ2-5; D is undetermined. The CDR3 runs to 13 residues. V was cut by 2 bases and J by 3 bases, with 7 bases left in between. Germline CDR1 reads MDHEN; CDR2 reads SYDVKM. The CDR3 DNA reads as TGTGCCAGCAGTTTAGCAGGCAAAGAGACCCAGTACTTC. Translated, it gives CASSLAGKETQYF.

The rearrangement joins TRBV6-1 to TRBJ2-7; TRBD2 matches at 9 bases. The CDR3 covers 14 residues. The germline CDR1 and CDR2 sequences are MNHNS and SASEGT. The J segment lost 6 bases and the V segment lost 7 bases, leaving 10 bases of the junction unmatched. CDR3 sequence: CASNLISGRLEQYF. The CDR3 DNA follows: TGTGCCAGCAATTTGATTAGCGGGAGACTCGAGCAGTACTTC.

The chain couples TRBV6-5 to TRBJ2-6, with D perhaps matching TRBD2 (5 bases). The length of the CDR3 is 15 residues. The V gene lost 1 base and the J gene lost 2 bases, with 6 bases spanning the gap. Per germline, CDR1 MNHEY and CDR2 SVGAGI. The CDR3: CASSYFGAGANVLTF. The CDR3 DNA reads as TGTGCCAGCAGTTACTTCGGGGCTGGGGCCAACGTCCTGACTTTC.

The chain combines TRBV23-1 with TRBJ2-2, with 8 bases aligning to TRBD2. TRBV23-1 is annotated as an ORF whose role is uncertain. Trimming at V came to 8 bases and at J to 1 base, leaving 15 bases not matched to a gene. CDR3 length: 18 amino acids. In nucleotides, the CDR3 is TGCGCCAGCGCGCGGGAGAGCGGGAGTCTGATGAACACCGGGGAGCTGTTTTTT. Amino acids: CASARESGSLMNTGELFF.

This chain joins TRBV28 and TRBJ2-5; the match to TRBD2 covers 12 bases. The CDR3 consists of 17 residues. CDR1 is MDHEN and CDR2 is SYDVKM in the germline V gene. V lost 4 bases, J lost 11 bases, and 17 bases stayed unmatched. This CDR3 reads CASSSQASGRASGEQYF. The CDR3 DNA sequence: TGTGCCAGCAGTTCCCAAGCTAGCGGGAGGGCGTCGGGGGAGCAGTACTTC.

This chain uses TRBV18 with TRBJ2-7; 8 bases align to TRBD1. V dropped 4 bases and J dropped 5; count of bases not matched to a gene: 4. The germline V gene encodes CDR1 KGHSH and CDR2 LQKENI. The CDR3 contains 13 residues. The CDR3 loop reads CASSQTGVHEQYF. As DNA, the CDR3 is TGTGCCAGCTCACAGACAGGGGTCCACGAGCAGTACTTC.